This TCR beta chain stems from a study of blood T cells in healthy people across ages. Study-level points and caveats: Because donor CMV status was unknown, expanded clonotype changes were possibly confounded.

PBMCs, at least 7 million per sample, were isolated. A second about 7 to 11 cycle PCR used barcoded and J-beta primers. Unique molecular identifiers of 12 random nucleotides labeled each cDNA. Each single sample gave us at least 2.5 million CDR3-containing paired-end reads. MiXCR, run by TCRdb on the 5' RACE reads, gives a single entry per CDR3 protein. The sample contains about 400,000 distinct CDR3 sequences, more than 45% of which appear only once. In the case of this clonotype: Antigen: not known.

The receptor was derived from a man aged 60-69 years in good health. The sample taken for sequencing was blood.

The DNA for the CDR3 is TGTGCCAGCACCCTCTCTAGGGGGAACACTGAAGCTTTCTTT. Protein product: CASTLSRGNTEAFF. The chain has TRBV27 and TRBJ1-1; a possible D gene is TRBD1 (5 bases). Germline assignment: CDR1 MNHEY and CDR2 SMNVEV (reference sequence). This CDR3 has 14 amino acids. Trimming took 7 bases from V and 1 from J, leaving 13 bases between them.